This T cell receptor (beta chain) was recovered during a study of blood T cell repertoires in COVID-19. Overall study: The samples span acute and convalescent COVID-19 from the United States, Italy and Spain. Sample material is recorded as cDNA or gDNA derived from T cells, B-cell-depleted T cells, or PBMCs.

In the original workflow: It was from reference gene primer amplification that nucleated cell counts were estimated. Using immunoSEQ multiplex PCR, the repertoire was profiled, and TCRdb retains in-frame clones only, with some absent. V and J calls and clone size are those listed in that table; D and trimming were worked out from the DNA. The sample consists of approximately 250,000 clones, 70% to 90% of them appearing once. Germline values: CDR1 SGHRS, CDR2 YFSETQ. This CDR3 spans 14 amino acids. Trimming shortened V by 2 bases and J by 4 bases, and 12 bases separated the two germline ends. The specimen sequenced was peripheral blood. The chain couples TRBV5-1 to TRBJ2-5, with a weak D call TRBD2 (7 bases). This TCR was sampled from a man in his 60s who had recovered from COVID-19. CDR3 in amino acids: CASSFGGQVETQYF. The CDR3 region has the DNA TGCGCCAGCAGCTTCGGGGGGCAAGTAGAGACCCAGTACTTC.